A single sample is the source of the 8 T cell receptor beta chains below, sequenced in a study of early T cells in non-severe SARS-CoV-2 infection. TCRdb ran MiXCR on the 5' RACE reads and lists one entry per CDR3 protein. The table lists about 63,000 distinct CDR3 sequences, approximately 13% of them singletons, with about 4.3% in the top ten. Sequencing used whole blood. All receptors come from an adult who was a healthcare worker with PCR-confirmed SARS-CoV-2 infection or an uninfected control (not recorded which).

CDR3 protein: CASSWNTIYGYTF. The CDR3 DNA follows: TGTGCCAGCAGCTGGAACACAATCTATGGCTACACCTTC. The chain recombines TRBV6-2 or TRBV6-3 with TRBJ1-2; D ambiguous. The germline V and J ends were trimmed by 6 bases and 4 bases, with 12 bases remaining between them. The CDR3 spans 13 residues. Germline V lookup: CDR1 MNHEY, CDR2 SVGEGT.

This clonotype was counted a few times. This sequence joins TRBV11-2 and TRBJ2-1; tentative D call: TRBD1 (5 bases). From germline, CDR1 is SGHAT and CDR2 FQNNGV. CDR3 length: 16 amino acids. Trimming took 3 bases from V and 3 from J, leaving 15 bases between them. As DNA, the CDR3 is TGTGCCAGCAGCTTGGGTACAGGACGTCTCTACAATGAGCAGTTCTTC. As protein: CASSLGTGRLYNEQFF.

This clonotype was seen many times. This chain joins TRBV6-2 or TRBV6-3 and TRBJ2-2; D uncertain. The CDR3 length is 13 residues. In germline, CDR1 is MNHEY, CDR2 SVGEGT. V was clipped by 5 bases and J by 7 bases, with 11 bases between them. The CDR3 sequence: CASSLSRLGELFF. The CDR3 DNA follows: TGTGCCAGCAGTCTCTCCCGCCTCGGGGAGCTGTTTTTT.

This clonotype was detected a few times. The chain's CDR3 is CASRGAMNTGELFF. The CDR3 DNA sequence: TGTGCCAGCCGGGGGGCAATGAACACCGGGGAGCTGTTTTTT. The chain combines TRBV11-2 with TRBJ2-2; D might be TRBD2 (7 bases). This CDR3 has 14 residues. Per germline, CDR1 SGHAT and CDR2 FQNNGV. V was cut by 8 bases and J by 1 base, with 11 bases left in between.

The V call is TRBV5-4, the J call TRBJ2-3; 9 bases are shared with TRBD2. This CDR3 has 16 amino acids. Germline loops: CDR1 SGHNT, CDR2 YYREEE (reference sequence). Trimming removed 1 base from V and 2 bases from J; junction bases left unmatched: 5. The CDR3 DNA is TGTGCCAGCAGCTTGCCGGAGCGGGGGGCCACAGATACGCAGTATTTT. It specifies CASSLPERGATDTQYF.

Comments on this clonotype: The junction does not match germline at one end; this may be a read error. The chain employs TRBV5-1 and TRBJ1-1; perhaps TRBD1 as D (5 bases). Germline values: CDR1 SGHRS, CDR2 YFSETQ. The CDR3 is 14 residues long. In DNA, the CDR3 is TGCGCCAGCAGGTTGGGGCAGGGAAACACTGAAGCTTTCTTT. This codes for CASRLGQGNTEAFF.

In its sample, this clonotype was seen many times. V is TRBV11-3 and J is TRBJ2-7, with 9 bases identical to TRBD1. Losses at the gene ends were 6 bases for V and 1 base for J; bases not matched to a gene: 7. Germline V gene sequence: CDR1 SGHNT, CDR2 YENEEA. CDR3 length: 15 residues. For the CDR3, the DNA is TGTGCCAGCAGTTCCGCCGGGACAGGGTCCTACGAGCAGTACTTC. This encodes CASSSAGTGSYEQYF. The full variable domain, with the rest looked up from reference TRBV11-3 and TRBJ2-7, is EAGVVQSPRYKIIEKKQPVAFWCNPISGHNTLYWYLQNLGQGPELLIRYENEEAVDDSQLPKDRFSAERLKGVDSTLKIQPAELGDSAVYLCASSSAGTGSYEQYFGPGTRLTVT.

The chain has TRBV21-1 and TRBJ2-5; the table assigns TRBD1, which was not confirmed against the DNA. TRBV21-1 is noted as a pseudogene. This CDR3 contains 14 residues. CDR3 region: CASRTGQGQETQYF. In DNA form, the CDR3 reads TGTGCCAGCCGAACAGGACAGGGCCAAGAGACCCAGTACTTC.